The clone carrying this TCR beta chain was seen a few times. The time point was: blood 4 weeks post-SBRT, at nephrectomy. This sample's treatment: 15 Gy SBRT to primary tumor, nephrectomy 4 weeks later. The tumor was a clear cell renal cell carcinoma. V dropped 5 bases and J dropped 6; count of bases not matched to a gene: 5. The CDR3 length is 13 residues. CDR1 is MNHEY and CDR2 is SMNVEV in the germline V gene (reference sequence). This specimen belongs to a study of radiation and T cells in renal cell carcinoma. Sequencing was performed with immunoSEQ multiplex PCR; in TCRdb, only in-frame clones are kept and a portion is missing. The repertoire holds under 100,000 clones, with approximately 82% as singletons.

The sequencing here drew on blood, taken from a patient whose treatment included radiotherapy and nephrectomy. The TCR originated in a man aged 55-75 years with renal cell carcinoma. This chain joins TRBV27 and TRBJ1-2, with 8 bases aligning to TRBD1. CDR3 coding DNA: TGTGCCAGCAGTCCCGACAGGGGCAATGGCTACACCTTC. This gives the protein CASSPDRGNGYTF.